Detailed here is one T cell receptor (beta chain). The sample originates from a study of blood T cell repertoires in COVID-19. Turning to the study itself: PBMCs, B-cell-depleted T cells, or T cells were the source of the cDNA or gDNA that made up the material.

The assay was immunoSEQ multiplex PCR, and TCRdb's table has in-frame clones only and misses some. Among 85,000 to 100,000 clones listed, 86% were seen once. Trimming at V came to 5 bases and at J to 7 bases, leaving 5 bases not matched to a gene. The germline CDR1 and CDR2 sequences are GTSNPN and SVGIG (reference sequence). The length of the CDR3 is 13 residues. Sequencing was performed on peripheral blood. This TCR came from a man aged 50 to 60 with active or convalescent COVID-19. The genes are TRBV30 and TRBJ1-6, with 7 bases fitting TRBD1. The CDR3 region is CAWGDRENSPLHF. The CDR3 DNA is TGTGCCTGGGGTGACAGGGAAAATTCACCCCTCCACTTT.